This T cell receptor beta chain was observed in a study of blood T cell repertoires in COVID-19. The wider study: Collection of acute and convalescent COVID-19 samples took place in the United States, Italy and Spain.

Assay used: immunoSEQ multiplex PCR; TCRdb lists only in-frame clones, some missing. There are under 300,000 clones in the sample; about 68% occur only once, and around 3.4% lies in the top ten. The V end lost 4 bases, the J end lost 1 base, and 15 bases lay between the germline ends. This CDR3 spans 16 amino acids. The germline gives CDR1 LNHNV, CDR2 YYDKDF (reference sequence). Sequencing input: peripheral blood. The V and J genes are TRBV15 and TRBJ2-3; tentatively, D is TRBD1 (5 bases). This clonotype originated in a woman of 80 years or more with acute or convalescent COVID-19. CDR3 DNA: TGTGCCACCAGCAAACAAAAGGGCAGGGGCACAGATACGCAGTATTTT. Amino acids: CATSKQKGRGTDTQYF.